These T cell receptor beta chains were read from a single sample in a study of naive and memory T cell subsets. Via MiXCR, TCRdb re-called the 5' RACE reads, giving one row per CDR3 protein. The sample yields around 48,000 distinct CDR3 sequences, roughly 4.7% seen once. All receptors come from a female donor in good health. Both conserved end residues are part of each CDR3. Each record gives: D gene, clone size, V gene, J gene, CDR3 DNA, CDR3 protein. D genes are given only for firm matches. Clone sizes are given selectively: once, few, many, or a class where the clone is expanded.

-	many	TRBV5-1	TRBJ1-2	TGCGCCAGCAGCTCCTCCAGGGACGGATACTATGGCTACACCTTC	CASSSSRDGYYGYTF
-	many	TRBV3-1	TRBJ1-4	TGTGCCAGCAGCCAAGATCACTTGAGGTTGTTTTTT	CASSQDHLRLFF
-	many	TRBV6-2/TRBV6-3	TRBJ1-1	TGTGCCAGTAACAGGAACACTGAAGCTTTCTTT	CASNRNTEAFF
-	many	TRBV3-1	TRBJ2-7	TGTGCCAGCAGCCCCTACCAGGGAACTAACTCCTACGAGCAGTACTTC	CASSPYQGTNSYEQYF
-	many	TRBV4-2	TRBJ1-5	TGTGCCAGCAGCCAGAGCAGAGCGCCGAATCAGCCCCAGCATTTT	CASSQSRAPNQPQHF
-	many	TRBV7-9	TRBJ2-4	TGTGCCAGCAGCCCCCTAGGATTTGGGGACATTCAGTACTTC	CASSPLGFGDIQYF
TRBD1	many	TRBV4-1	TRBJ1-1	TGCGCCAGCAGCCTTGCCGGGACAGGGAACACTGAAGCTTTCTTT	CASSLAGTGNTEAFF
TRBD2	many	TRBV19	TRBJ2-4	TGTGCCAGTACCACGGGACTAGCGGGTCAAAACATTCAGTACTTC	CASTTGLAGQNIQYF
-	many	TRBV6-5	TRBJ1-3	TGTGCCAGCAGCTCACTAGGGACCGACACCATATATTTT	CASSSLGTDTIYF
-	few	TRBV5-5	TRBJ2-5	TGTGCCAGCAGCTTGGAAGTTTACCAAGAGACCCAGTACTTC	CASSLEVYQETQYF
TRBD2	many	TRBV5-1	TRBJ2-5	TGCGCCAGCAGCCGAGTACTAGCGGGAGGGGGAGAGACCCAGTACTTC	CASSRVLAGGGETQYF
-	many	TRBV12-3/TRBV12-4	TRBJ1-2	TGTGCCAGCAGTTTCCGACAGCGAGCTAACTATGGCTACACCTTC	CASSFRQRANYGYTF
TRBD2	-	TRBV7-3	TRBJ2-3	TGTGCCAGCAGCTTACCGACGACTAGCGGGGGCACAGATACGCAGTATTTT	CASSLPTTSGGTDTQYF
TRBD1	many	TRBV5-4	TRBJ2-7	TGTGCCAGCAGCAAGGGGGACAGTACCTACGAGCAGTACTTC	CASSKGDSTYEQYF
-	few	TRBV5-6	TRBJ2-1	TGTGCCAGCAGTTCAGACCTGGTCGGAGCTCGCAATGAGCAGTTCTTC	CASSSDLVGARNEQFF
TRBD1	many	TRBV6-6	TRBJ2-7	TGTGCCAGCAGGGTGGGACAGGTGGGCGAGCAGTACTTC	CASRVGQVGEQYF
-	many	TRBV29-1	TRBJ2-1	TGCAGCGTTGATAAACGGGAAAAGGGCAATGAGCAGTTCTTC	CSVDKREKGNEQFF
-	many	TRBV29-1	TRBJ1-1	TGCAGCGTTGCTAGACAGAGTCGGGCTTTCTTT	CSVARQSRAFF
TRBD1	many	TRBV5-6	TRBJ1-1	TGTGCCAGCAGCCCAATTAACAGGGGGACTGAAGCTTTCTTT	CASSPINRGTEAFF
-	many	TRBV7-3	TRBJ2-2	TGTGCCAGCAGCTTAGTCCAGGGGGGAGCCGGGGAGCTGTTTTTT	CASSLVQGGAGELFF
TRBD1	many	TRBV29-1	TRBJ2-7	TGCAGCGTTGAAGGGACCGGGACAGGGGGAGTAGGAGAGCAGTACTTC	CSVEGTGTGGVGEQYF
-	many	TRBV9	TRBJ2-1	TGTGCCAGCAGCCCCCTCCAGCCGACGCCATACAATGAGCAGTTCTTC	CASSPLQPTPYNEQFF
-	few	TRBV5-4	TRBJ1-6	TGTGCCAGCAGCTTGGAGGGGGGGAATTCACCCCTCCACTTT	CASSLEGGNSPLHF
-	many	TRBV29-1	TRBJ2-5	TGCAGCGGAATAGAGGTGGGAAGGTCCCAGTACTTC	CSGIEVGRSQYF
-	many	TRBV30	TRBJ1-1	TGTGCCTGGAAGATAGCGTTGAACACTGAAGCTTTCTTT	CAWKIALNTEAFF
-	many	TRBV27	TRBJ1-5	TGTGCCAGCAGTTTATCGCCCCAGGGAGCGATCCAGCCCCAGCATTTT	CASSLSPQGAIQPQHF
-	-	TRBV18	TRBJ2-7	TGTGCCAGCTCACCATCTTACAACTCCTACGAGCAGTACTTC	CASSPSYNSYEQYF
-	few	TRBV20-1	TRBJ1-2	TGCAGTGCCCGATCAGGGACCTATGGCGACACCTTC	CSARSGTYGDTF
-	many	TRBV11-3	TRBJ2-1	TGTGCCAGCAGCTTAGGATGGTCAGGCGAGCAGTTCTTC	CASSLGWSGEQFF
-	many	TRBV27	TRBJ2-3	TGTGCCAGCAGTTTAAAGAGGGCCCCAGATACGCAGTATTTT	CASSLKRAPDTQYF
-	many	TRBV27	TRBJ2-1	TGTGCCACGTCGACACGTTCCTACAATGAGCAGTTCTTC	CATSTRSYNEQFF
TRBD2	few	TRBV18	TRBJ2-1	TGTGCCAGCTCACCACCGGGACTAGCCGACAATGAGCAGTTCTTC	CASSPPGLADNEQFF
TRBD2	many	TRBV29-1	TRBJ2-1	TGCAGCGTTGGAAAAGCGGGAGAGTCCTACAATGAGCAGTTCTTC	CSVGKAGESYNEQFF
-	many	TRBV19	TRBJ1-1	TGTGCCAGTAGTATTCAAAACACTGAAGCTTTCTTT	CASSIQNTEAFF
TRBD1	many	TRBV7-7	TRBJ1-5	TGTGCCAGCAGCCGTAGCCCGGGACAGGGGACGGAGGGGCAGCCCCAGCATTTT	CASSRSPGQGTEGQPQHF
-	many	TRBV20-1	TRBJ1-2	TGCAGTGCTAGATGGGGGGCAGAAGGCGACACCTTC	CSARWGAEGDTF
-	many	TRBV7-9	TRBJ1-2	TGTGCCAGCAGCCTTACGGCCTCCTTTGGCTACACCTTC	CASSLTASFGYTF
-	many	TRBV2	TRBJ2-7	TGTGCCAGCAGTGAATTGGGGTTCTCCTACGAGCAGTACTTC	CASSELGFSYEQYF
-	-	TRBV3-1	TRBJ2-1	TGTGCCAGCAGCCAAGATGTTATGGGGGCAGGGGAGCAGTTCTTC	CASSQDVMGAGEQFF